This paragraph covers one T cell receptor beta chain sequence. Antigen specificity is unknown. Time point noted: baseline pretreatment blood. Sample treatment: 15 Gy SBRT to primary tumor, nephrectomy 4 weeks later. Serial blood draws occurred at baseline and 2 and 4 weeks post-SBRT. The tumor was a clear cell renal cell carcinoma. This sample was taken from a study of radiation and T cells in renal cell carcinoma. At the level of the study: Nephrectomy followed 15 Gy stereotactic body radiation by 4 weeks.

The CDR3 contains 16 residues. J was trimmed by 4 bases and V by 0 bases; bases with no gene match: 7. Germline values: CDR1 LGHNA, CDR2 YSLEER. The study, taken as a whole, reports: In blood, top tumor clones expanded by 2 weeks, shrinking by 4.

This table comes from immunoSEQ multiplex PCR, and its TCRdb copy is limited to in-frame clones, with some not included. Of approximately 100,000 clones in the sample, about 88% were seen once. The TCR sequence derives from a man aged 50-59 years with renal cell carcinoma. The rearrangement links TRBV4-3 to TRBJ2-3; 7 bases align to TRBD1. Sequenced material: blood, taken from a patient whose treatment included radiotherapy and nephrectomy. The CDR3 region has the DNA TGCGCCAGCAGCCAAGATGGCAGGGGGAGAGCAGATACGCAGTATTTT. Protein sequence: CASSQDGRGRADTQYF.